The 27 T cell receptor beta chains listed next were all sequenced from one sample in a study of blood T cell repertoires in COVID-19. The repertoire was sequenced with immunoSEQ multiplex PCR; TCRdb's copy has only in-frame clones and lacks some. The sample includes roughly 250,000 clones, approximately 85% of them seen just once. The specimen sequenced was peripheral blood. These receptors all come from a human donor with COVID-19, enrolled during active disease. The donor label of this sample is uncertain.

The CDR3 is CASSRKSVAWGSGADNEQFF. The CDR3, as DNA: TGTGCCAGCAGCCGAAAGAGCGTCGCCTGGGGTAGCGGGGCTGACAATGAGCAGTTCTTC. V gene TRBV3-1 (or the pseudogene TRBV3-2) combines with J gene TRBJ2-1; 8 bases fit TRBD2. The germline gives CDR1 LGHDT, CDR2 YNNKEL (reference sequence). Trimming at V came to 4 bases and at J to 5 bases, leaving 22 bases not matched to a gene. The length of the CDR3 is 20 residues.

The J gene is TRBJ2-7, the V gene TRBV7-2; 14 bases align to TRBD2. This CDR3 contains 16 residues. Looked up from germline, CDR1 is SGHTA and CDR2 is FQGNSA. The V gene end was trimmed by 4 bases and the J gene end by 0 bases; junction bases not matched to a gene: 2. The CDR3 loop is CASSSTSGGDSYEQYF. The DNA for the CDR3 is TGTGCCAGCAGCTCGACTAGCGGGGGGGACTCCTACGAGCAGTACTTC.

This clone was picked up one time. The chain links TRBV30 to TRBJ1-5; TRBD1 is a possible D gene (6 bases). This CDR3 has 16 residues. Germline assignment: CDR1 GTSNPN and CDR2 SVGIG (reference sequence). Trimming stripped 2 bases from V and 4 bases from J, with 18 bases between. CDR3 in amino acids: CAWSTISGTPNQPQHF. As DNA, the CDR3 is TGTGCCTGGAGTACAATATCCGGGACACCAAATCAGCCCCAGCATTTT. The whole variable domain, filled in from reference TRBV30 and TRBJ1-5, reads SQTIHQWPATLVQPVGSPLSLECTVEGTSNPNLYWYRQAAGRGLQLLFYSVGIGQISSEVPQNLSASRPQDRQFILSSKKLLLSDSGFYLCAWSTISGTPNQPQHFGDGTRLSIL.

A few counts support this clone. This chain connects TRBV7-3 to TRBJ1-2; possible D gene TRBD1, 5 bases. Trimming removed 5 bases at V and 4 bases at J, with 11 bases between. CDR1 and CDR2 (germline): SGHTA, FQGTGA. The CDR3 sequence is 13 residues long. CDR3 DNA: TGTGCCAGCAGCCTTCAGGGAGGCTATGGCTACACCTTC. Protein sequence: CASSLQGGYGYTF. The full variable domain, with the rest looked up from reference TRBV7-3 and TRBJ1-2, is GAGVSQTPSNKVTEKGKYVELRCDPISGHTALYWYRQSLGQGPEFLIYFQGTGAADDSGLPNDRFFAVRPEGSVSTLKIQRTERGDSAVYLCASSLQGGYGYTFGSGTRLTVV.

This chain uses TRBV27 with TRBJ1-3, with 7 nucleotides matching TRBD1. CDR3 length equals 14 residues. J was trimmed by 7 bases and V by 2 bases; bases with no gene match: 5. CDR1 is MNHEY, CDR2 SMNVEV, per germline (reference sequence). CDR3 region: CASSLQGDGNTIYF. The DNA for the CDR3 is TGTGCCAGCAGTTTACAGGGGGACGGGAACACCATATATTTT.

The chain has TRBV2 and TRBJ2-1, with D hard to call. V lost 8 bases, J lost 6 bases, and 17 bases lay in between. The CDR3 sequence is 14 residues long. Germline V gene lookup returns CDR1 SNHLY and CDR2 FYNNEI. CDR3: CASSPQVVVNEQFF. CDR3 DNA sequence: TGTGCCAGCTCCCCGCAGGTCGTCGTCAATGAGCAGTTCTTC.

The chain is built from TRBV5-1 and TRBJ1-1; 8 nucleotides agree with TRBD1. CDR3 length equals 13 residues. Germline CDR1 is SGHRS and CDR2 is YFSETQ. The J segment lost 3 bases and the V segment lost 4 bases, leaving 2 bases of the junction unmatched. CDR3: CASSMTGDTEAFF. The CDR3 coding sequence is TGCGCCAGCAGCATGACAGGGGACACTGAAGCTTTCTTT.

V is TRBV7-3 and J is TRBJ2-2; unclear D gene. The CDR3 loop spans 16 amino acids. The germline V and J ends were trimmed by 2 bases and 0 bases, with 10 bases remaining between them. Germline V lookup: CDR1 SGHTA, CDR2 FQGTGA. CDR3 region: CASSLFMSSNTGELFF. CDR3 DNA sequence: TGTGCCAGCAGCTTATTTATGTCCTCGAACACCGGGGAGCTGTTTTTT.

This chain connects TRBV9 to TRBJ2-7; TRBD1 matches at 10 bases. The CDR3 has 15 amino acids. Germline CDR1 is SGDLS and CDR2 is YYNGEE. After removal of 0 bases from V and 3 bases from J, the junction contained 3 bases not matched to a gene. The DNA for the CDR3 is TGTGCCAGCAGCGTAGGAGGGACAGGGGTCTACGAGCAGTACTTC. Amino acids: CASSVGGTGVYEQYF. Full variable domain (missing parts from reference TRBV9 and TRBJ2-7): DSGVTQTPKHLITATGQRVTLRCSPRSGDLSVYWYQQSLDQGLQFLIQYYNGEERAKGNILERFSAQQFPDLHSELNLSSLELGDSALYFCASSVGGTGVYEQYFGPGTRLTVT.

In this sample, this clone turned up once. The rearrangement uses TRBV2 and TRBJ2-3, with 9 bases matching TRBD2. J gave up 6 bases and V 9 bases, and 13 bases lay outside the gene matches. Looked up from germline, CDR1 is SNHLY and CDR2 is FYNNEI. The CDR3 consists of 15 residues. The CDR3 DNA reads TGTGCCAGTCTCCCTACTAGCGGGCAAAGGGATACGCAGTATTTT. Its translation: CASLPTSGQRDTQYF.

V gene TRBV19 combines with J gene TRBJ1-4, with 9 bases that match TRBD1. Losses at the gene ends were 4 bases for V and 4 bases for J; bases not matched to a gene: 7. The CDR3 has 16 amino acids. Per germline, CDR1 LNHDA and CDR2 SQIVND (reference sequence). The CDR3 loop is CASSRGQGSFNEKLFF. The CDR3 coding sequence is TGTGCCAGTAGTAGGGGACAGGGAAGTTTTAATGAAAAACTGTTTTTT. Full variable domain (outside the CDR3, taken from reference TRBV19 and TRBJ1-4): DGGITQSPKYLFRKEGQNVTLSCEQNLNHDAMYWYRQDPGQGLRLIYYSQIVNDFQKGDIAEGYSVSREKKESFPLTVTSAQKNPTAFYLCASSRGQGSFNEKLFFGSGTQLSVL.

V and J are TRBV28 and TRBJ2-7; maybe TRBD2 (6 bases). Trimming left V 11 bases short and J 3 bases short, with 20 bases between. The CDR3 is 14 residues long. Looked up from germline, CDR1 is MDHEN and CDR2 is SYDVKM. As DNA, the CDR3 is TGTGCCGCCAAGTCTGGCGGGGCATACTACGAGCAGTACTTC. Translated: CAAKSGGAYYEQYF.

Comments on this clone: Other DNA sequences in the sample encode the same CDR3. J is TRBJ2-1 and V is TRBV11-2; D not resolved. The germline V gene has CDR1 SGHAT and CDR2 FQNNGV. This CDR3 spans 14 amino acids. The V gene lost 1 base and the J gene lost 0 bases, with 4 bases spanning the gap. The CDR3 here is CASSLAGSYNEQFF. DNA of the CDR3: TGTGCCAGCAGCTTAGCCGGCTCCTACAATGAGCAGTTCTTC. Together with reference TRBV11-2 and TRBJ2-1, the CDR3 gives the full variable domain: EAGVAQSPRYKIIEKRQSVAFWCNPISGHATLYWYQQILGQGPKLLIQFQNNGVVDDSQLPKDRFSAERLKGVDSTLKIQPAKLEDSAVYLCASSLAGSYNEQFFGPGTRLTVL.

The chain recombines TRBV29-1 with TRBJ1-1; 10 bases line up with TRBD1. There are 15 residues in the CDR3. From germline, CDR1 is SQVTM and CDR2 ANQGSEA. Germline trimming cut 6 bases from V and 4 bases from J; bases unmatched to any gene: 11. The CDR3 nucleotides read TGCAGCGTCACCTCCCGGACAGGGGGTAGCACTGAAGCTTTCTTT. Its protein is CSVTSRTGGSTEAFF.

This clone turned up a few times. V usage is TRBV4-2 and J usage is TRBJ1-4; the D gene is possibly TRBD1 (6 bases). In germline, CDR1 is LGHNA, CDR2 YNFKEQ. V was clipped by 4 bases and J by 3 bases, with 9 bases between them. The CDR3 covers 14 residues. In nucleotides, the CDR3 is TGTGCCAGCAGCCTACAGGGTTCTAATGAAAAACTGTTTTTT. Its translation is CASSLQGSNEKLFF.

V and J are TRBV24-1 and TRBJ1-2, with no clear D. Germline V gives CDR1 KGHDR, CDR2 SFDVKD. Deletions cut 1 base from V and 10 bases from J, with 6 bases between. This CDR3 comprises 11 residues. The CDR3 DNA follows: TGTGCCACCAGTGATTTATACACCTACACCTTC. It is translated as CATSDLYTYTF.

The CDR3 sequence is CASSTGGAGTEAFF. The CDR3 bases are TGTGCCAGCAGTACAGGGGGCGCTGGGACTGAAGCTTTCTTT. The chain carries TRBV6-5 and TRBJ1-1; 9 nucleotides match TRBD1. This CDR3 is built from 14 residues. The junction had 6 bases not matched to a gene; V was cut back by 5 bases and J by 5 bases. CDR1 and CDR2 from the germline V gene are MNHEY and SVGAGI.

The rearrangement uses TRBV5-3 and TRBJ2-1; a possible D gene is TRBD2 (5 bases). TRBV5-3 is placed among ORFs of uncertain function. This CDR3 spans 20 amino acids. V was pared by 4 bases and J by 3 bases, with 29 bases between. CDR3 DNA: TGTGCCAGAAGCCTAACCCCTAGCACCAGGCTACCCCTTTGCTACAATGAGCAGTTCTTC. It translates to CARSLTPSTRLPLCYNEQFF.

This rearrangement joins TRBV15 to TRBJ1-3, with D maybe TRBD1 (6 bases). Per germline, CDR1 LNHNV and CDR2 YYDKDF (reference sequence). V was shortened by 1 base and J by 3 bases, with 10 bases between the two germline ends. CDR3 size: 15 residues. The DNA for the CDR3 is TGTGCCACCAGCAGAGGAGGGACAAGTGGAAACACCATATATTTT. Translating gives CATSRGGTSGNTIYF.

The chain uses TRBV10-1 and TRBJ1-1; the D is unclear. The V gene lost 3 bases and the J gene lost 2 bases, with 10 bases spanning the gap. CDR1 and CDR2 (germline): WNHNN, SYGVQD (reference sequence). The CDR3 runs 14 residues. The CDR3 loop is CASSDGEHNTEAFF. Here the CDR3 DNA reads TGCGCCAGCAGTGACGGGGAGCACAACACTGAAGCTTTCTTT.

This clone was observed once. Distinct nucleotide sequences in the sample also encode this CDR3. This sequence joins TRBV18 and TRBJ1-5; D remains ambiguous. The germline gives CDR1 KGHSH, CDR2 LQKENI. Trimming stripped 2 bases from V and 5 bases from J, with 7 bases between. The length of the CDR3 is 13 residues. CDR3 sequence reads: CASSPGGDQPQHF. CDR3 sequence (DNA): TGTGCCAGCTCACCAGGCGGGGATCAGCCCCAGCATTTT.

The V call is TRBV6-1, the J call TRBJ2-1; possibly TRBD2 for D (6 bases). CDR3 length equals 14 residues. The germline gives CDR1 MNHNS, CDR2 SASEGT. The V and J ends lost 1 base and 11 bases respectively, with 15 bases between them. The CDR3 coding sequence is TGTGCCAGCAGTGAAGTGAGGACTACCGACAAGCAGTTCTTC. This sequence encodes CASSEVRTTDKQFF.

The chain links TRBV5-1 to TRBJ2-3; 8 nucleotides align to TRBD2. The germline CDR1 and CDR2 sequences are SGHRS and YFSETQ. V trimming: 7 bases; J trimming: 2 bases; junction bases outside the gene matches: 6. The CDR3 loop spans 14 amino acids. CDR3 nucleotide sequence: TGCGCCAGCCAAACTAGCGGTGACACAGATACGCAGTATTTT. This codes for CASQTSGDTDTQYF.

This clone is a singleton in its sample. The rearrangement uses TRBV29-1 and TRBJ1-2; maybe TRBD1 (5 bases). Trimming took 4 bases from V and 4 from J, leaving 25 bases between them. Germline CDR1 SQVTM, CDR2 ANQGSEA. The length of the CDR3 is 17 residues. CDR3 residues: CSVVFPPGSPSSYGYTF. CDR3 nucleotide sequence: TGCAGCGTTGTTTTTCCGCCAGGGTCTCCCTCTAGCTATGGCTACACCTTC.

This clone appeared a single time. CDR3 region: CASSQEVTRAANSPLHF. In nucleotides, the CDR3 is TGCGCCAGCAGCCAAGAGGTAACGCGGGCCGCCAATTCACCCCTCCACTTT. The V gene is TRBV4-3, the J gene TRBJ1-6; D remains ambiguous. CDR3 size: 17 residues. V was clipped by 0 bases and J by 7 bases, with 16 bases between them. Germline V gene lookup returns CDR1 LGHNA and CDR2 YSLEER.

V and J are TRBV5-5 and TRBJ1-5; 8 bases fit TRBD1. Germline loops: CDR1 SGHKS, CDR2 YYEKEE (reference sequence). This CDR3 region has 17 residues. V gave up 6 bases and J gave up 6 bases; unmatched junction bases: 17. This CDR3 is CASTPGRGQEESQPQHF. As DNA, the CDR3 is TGTGCCAGCACCCCGGGCAGGGGGCAAGAGGAGAGTCAGCCCCAGCATTTT.

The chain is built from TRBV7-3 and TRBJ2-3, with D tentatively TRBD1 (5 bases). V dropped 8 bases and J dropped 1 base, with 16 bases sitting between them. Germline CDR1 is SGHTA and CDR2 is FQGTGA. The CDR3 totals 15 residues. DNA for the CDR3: TGTGCCAGCTCCAGGGTAGCTCGCGGCACAGATACGCAGTATTTT. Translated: CASSRVARGTDTQYF. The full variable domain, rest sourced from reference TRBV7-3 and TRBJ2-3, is GAGVSQTPSNKVTEKGKYVELRCDPISGHTALYWYRQSLGQGPEFLIYFQGTGAADDSGLPNDRFFAVRPEGSVSTLKIQRTERGDSAVYLCASSRVARGTDTQYFGPGTRLTVL.